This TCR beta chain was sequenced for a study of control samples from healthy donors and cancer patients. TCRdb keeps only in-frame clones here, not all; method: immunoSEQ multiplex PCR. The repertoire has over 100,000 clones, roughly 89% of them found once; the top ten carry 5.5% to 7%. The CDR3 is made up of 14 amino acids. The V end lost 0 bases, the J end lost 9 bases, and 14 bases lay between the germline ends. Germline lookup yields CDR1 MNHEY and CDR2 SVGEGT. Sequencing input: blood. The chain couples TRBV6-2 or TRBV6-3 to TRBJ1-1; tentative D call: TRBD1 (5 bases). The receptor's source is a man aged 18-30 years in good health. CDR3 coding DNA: TGTGCCAGCAGTTACTCGGAGGAGGCAGGGAAAGCTTTCTTT. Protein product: CASSYSEEAGKAFF.